Below are 8 T cell receptor beta chains sequenced from a single sample in a study of blood T cell repertoires in COVID-19. Using immunoSEQ multiplex PCR, the repertoire was profiled, and TCRdb retains in-frame clones only, with some absent. The sample holds 100,000 to 120,000 clones, 75% to 80% seen once. Sequencing was carried out using peripheral blood. These receptor sequences come from a woman aged 80 or older with active or convalescent COVID-19.

The J gene is TRBJ2-5, the V gene TRBV2; the match to TRBD1 covers 7 bases. The germline gives CDR1 SNHLY, CDR2 FYNNEI. The J segment lost 2 bases and the V segment lost 5 bases, leaving 2 bases of the junction unmatched. The CDR3 contains 13 residues. CDR3 nucleotide sequence: TGTGCCAGCAGTAGGGACAGACAAGAGACCCAGTACTTC. It is translated as CASSRDRQETQYF. Supplemented by reference TRBV2 and TRBJ2-5, the full variable domain reads EPEVTQTPSHQVTQMGQEVILRCVPISNHLYFYWYRQILGQKVEFLVSFYNNEISEKSEIFDDQFSVERPDGSNFTLKIRSTKLEDSAMYFCASSRDRQETQYFGPGTRLLVL.

For the CDR3, the DNA is TGTGCCAGCAGCTTTCTAGCAGCCTCCTACAATGAGCAGTTCTTC. It encodes CASSFLAASYNEQFF. The chain has TRBV6-5 and TRBJ2-1; D is perhaps TRBD2 (5 bases). CDR1 MNHEY and CDR2 SVGAGI come from the germline V gene. The CDR3 spans 15 residues. V gave up 6 bases and J gave up 0 bases, with 12 bases separating them.

The V call is TRBV4-1, the J call TRBJ2-7, with TRBD2 matching 11 bases. V lost 3 bases to trimming and J lost 1 base; unmatched junction nucleotides: 2. The CDR3 spans 15 residues. Germline values: CDR1 MGHRA, CDR2 YSYEKL. The DNA of the CDR3 is TGCGCCAGCAGCCAGGGACTAGCGGCGTCCTACGAGCAGTACTTC. This translates into CASSQGLAASYEQYF.

This chain links TRBV28 with TRBJ2-3, with D maybe TRBD2 (6 bases). CDR3 length: 15 amino acids. Trimming pared 3 bases from V and 4 bases from J, leaving 14 bases between. CDR1 and CDR2 (germline): MDHEN, SYDVKM. CDR3 nucleotide sequence: TGTGCCAGCAGTTTCCCGGGAGCGCTAGCAGATACGCAGTATTTT. Translated, it gives CASSFPGALADTQYF.

CDR3 bases: TGTGCCAGCAGCTTAGCTGGAGCAGCAGCATACGAGCAGTACTTC. It specifies CASSLAGAAAYEQYF. The chain has TRBV7-2 and TRBJ2-7, with D unclear. Trimming shortened V by 0 bases and J by 4 bases, and 13 bases separated the two germline ends. Germline V CDR1 and CDR2: SGHTA, FQGNSA. CDR3 length: 15 amino acids.

The chain carries TRBV18 and TRBJ2-1, with D perhaps TRBD2 (6 bases). Germline V gives CDR1 KGHSH, CDR2 LQKENI. V was cut by 4 bases and J by 5 bases, with 12 bases left in between. The CDR3 totals 14 residues. The CDR3 loop reads CASSLSGGNNEQFF. Here the CDR3 DNA reads TGTGCCAGCTCACTTAGCGGAGGAAACAATGAGCAGTTCTTC.

The chain couples TRBV18 to TRBJ2-2; 8 nucleotides line up with TRBD1. The CDR3 consists of 16 residues. Germline V lookup: CDR1 KGHSH, CDR2 LQKENI. Trimming cost V 3 bases and J 4 bases; bases outside gene matches: 7. Here the CDR3 reads CASSPGQGARTGELFF. DNA of the CDR3: TGTGCCAGCTCACCGGGGCAGGGGGCGCGCACCGGGGAGCTGTTTTTT.

V usage is TRBV27 and J usage is TRBJ1-5; 8 bases line up with TRBD1. This CDR3 is built from 15 residues. Germline V gene lookup returns CDR1 MNHEY and CDR2 SMNVEV (reference sequence). The trim removed 6 bases at V and 6 bases at J, leaving 10 bases unmatched. CDR3 DNA sequence: TGTGCCAGCAGGGAGAGACAGGGGCAGGGTCAGCCCCAGCATTTT. As protein: CASRERQGQGQPQHF.